The 30 T cell receptor beta chains given below trace back to one sample, sequenced in a study of Ad26.COV2.S vaccination and SARS-CoV-2 variants. Profiling relied on immunoSEQ multiplex PCR, and the TCRdb table lists in-frame clones only, not all of them. Altogether around 250,000 clones are present, roughly 85% being singletons, with the ten largest covering roughly 3%. The treatment: some 19 received Ad26.COV2.S at low or high dose, single or two shots; about 5 received placebo; per-sample allocation not given. Sample collection was performed on day 63 after the first vaccine or placebo injection. This sample comprised peripheral blood, obtained in a trial of Ad26.COV2.S vaccine versus placebo. The receptors come from a person aged 18-65 years who received the Ad26.COV2.S COVID-19 vaccine or a placebo.

The chain carries TRBV6-5 and TRBJ2-7; TRBD1 matches 10 bases. Germline lookup yields CDR1 MNHEY and CDR2 SVGAGI. The CDR3 loop spans 15 amino acids. V lost 5 bases, J lost 3 bases, and 7 bases stayed unmatched. CDR3 residues: CASSPDRGRVYEQYF. The CDR3 DNA is TGTGCCAGCAGTCCGGACAGGGGGAGAGTCTACGAGCAGTACTTC.

CDR3 coding DNA: TGTGCCAGCTCACCCGCCGGGACAGGGATTGAAGCTTTCTTT. Translation gives CASSPAGTGIEAFF. The chain uses TRBV18 and TRBJ1-1, with 9 bases lining up with TRBD1. The CDR3 is 14 amino acids. The V gene's germline CDR1 is KGHSH and CDR2 LQKENI. V lost 3 bases and J lost 7; bases outside the gene matches: 6.

The chain carries TRBV10-3 and TRBJ1-2; unclear D gene. Germline CDR1 reads ENHRY; CDR2 reads SYGVKD. The V end lost 10 bases, the J end lost 8 bases, and 11 bases lay between the germline ends. This CDR3 has 10 amino acids. The CDR3 DNA reads TGTGCCACATCCAGTCAAGGCTACACCTTC. Its translation: CATSSQGYTF.

J is TRBJ2-3 and V is TRBV7-3; maybe TRBD1 (6 bases). The length of the CDR3 is 12 residues. Trimming cost V 8 bases and J 8 bases, with 14 bases left between them. Germline-derived CDR1 and CDR2 are SGHTA and FQGTGA. CDR3 amino acids: CASGPTGRTQYF. CDR3 nucleotide sequence: TGTGCCAGCGGACCGACAGGCCGTACGCAGTATTTT. The entire variable domain, with the rest obtained from reference TRBV7-3 and TRBJ2-3, is as follows: GAGVSQTPSNKVTEKGKYVELRCDPISGHTALYWYRQSLGQGPEFLIYFQGTGAADDSGLPNDRFFAVRPEGSVSTLKIQRTERGDSAVYLCASGPTGRTQYFGPGTRLTVL.

The chain employs TRBV5-1 and TRBJ2-3; D remains unclear. Germline assignment: CDR1 SGHRS and CDR2 YFSETQ. The CDR3 loop spans 16 amino acids. V was pared by 4 bases and J by 3 bases, with 18 bases between. CDR3 sequence (DNA): TGCGCCAGCAGCCCCTTTCGTGGAGTAACAACAGATACGCAGTATTTT. It codes for CASSPFRGVTTDTQYF.

V gene TRBV6-1 combines with J gene TRBJ1-2; a weak D match, TRBD1 (5 bases). CDR1 MNHNS and CDR2 SASEGT come from the germline V gene. The CDR3 is 14 residues long. The V end was cut by 2 bases, the J end by 3 bases, with 10 bases between. The CDR3 DNA follows: TGTGCCAGCAGTGAACTTGCCAGGGACTATGGCTACACCTTC. Its protein product is CASSELARDYGYTF.

The chain links TRBV19 to TRBJ1-2; 10 bases align to TRBD1. After removal of 5 bases from V and 4 bases from J, the junction contained 10 bases not matched to a gene. The CDR3 is made up of 16 amino acids. Germline CDR1 and CDR2: LNHDA and SQIVND (reference sequence). The CDR3 loop is CASSWDRGAHLYGYTF. The CDR3 DNA reads as TGTGCCAGTAGTTGGGACAGGGGAGCGCACCTCTATGGCTACACCTTC.

This chain connects TRBV5-1 to TRBJ2-5; D ambiguous. Trimming left V 5 bases short and J 4 bases short, with 12 bases between. Looked up from germline, CDR1 is SGHRS and CDR2 is YFSETQ. This CDR3 region has 13 residues. The CDR3 region is CASSSFAGETQYF. In DNA form, the CDR3 reads TGCGCCAGCAGTTCCTTCGCAGGAGAGACCCAGTACTTC.

The chain has TRBV20-1 and TRBJ2-1, with unresolved D. Germline CDR1 reads DFQATT; CDR2 reads SNEGSKA (reference sequence). V dropped 0 bases and J dropped 5 bases, with 2 bases sitting between them. CDR3 length: 11 residues. In DNA, the CDR3 is TGCAGTGCTAGAGAGGACAATGAGCAGTTCTTC. It codes for CSAREDNEQFF.

The chain employs TRBV27 and TRBJ2-2; D is unclear. The CDR3 covers 11 residues. Germline assignment: CDR1 MNHEY and CDR2 SMNVEV (reference sequence). V was clipped by 8 bases and J by 1 base, with 2 bases between them. For the CDR3, the DNA is TGTGCCAGCGGGAACACCGGGGAGCTGTTTTTT. This translates into CASGNTGELFF.

This clone was seen a handful of times. The chain employs TRBV2 and TRBJ1-5; D gene uncertain. Germline-derived CDR1 and CDR2 are SNHLY and FYNNEI. V was shortened by 7 bases and J by 3 bases, with 13 bases between the two germline ends. The length of the CDR3 is 14 residues. Here the CDR3 DNA reads TGTGCCAGCACCCCGGACGCCCTCAATCAGCCCCAGCATTTT. This gives the protein CASTPDALNQPQHF. The entire variable domain, with the rest obtained from reference TRBV2 and TRBJ1-5, is as follows: EPEVTQTPSHQVTQMGQEVILRCVPISNHLYFYWYRQILGQKVEFLVSFYNNEISEKSEIFDDQFSVERPDGSNFTLKIRSTKLEDSAMYFCASTPDALNQPQHFGDGTRLSIL.

The chain carries TRBV23-1 and TRBJ2-2; TRBD1 might be the D (6 bases). TRBV23-1 is an open reading frame whose function is uncertain. V dropped 6 bases and J dropped 5 bases, with 28 bases sitting between them. The length of the CDR3 is 19 residues. The CDR3 nucleotides are TGCGCCAGCAGCCGTAACATACTACAGGGTTGGGTGAGGACCGGGGAGCTGTTTTTT. This sequence encodes CASSRNILQGWVRTGELFF.

This clone was seen more than once but under ten times. This chain connects TRBV24-1 to TRBJ2-3, with TRBD2 as a possible D gene (7 bases). This CDR3 comprises 16 residues. The germline gives CDR1 KGHDR, CDR2 SFDVKD. Trimming took off 1 base at V and 5 bases at J, with 15 bases between the two ends. The CDR3 loop is CATSDFRGAGGDTQYF. For the CDR3, the DNA is TGTGCCACCAGTGATTTCCGGGGGGCTGGAGGAGATACGCAGTATTTT.

The rearrangement links TRBV3-1 (or the pseudogene TRBV3-2) to TRBJ2-1; 12 positions agree with TRBD2. The CDR3 consists of 15 residues. Trimming cost V 6 bases and J 8 bases; bases outside gene matches: 8. CDR1 and CDR2 (germline): LGHDT, YNNKEL (reference sequence). The CDR3 DNA follows: TGTGCCAGCAGGCCTGGACTAGCGGGAATCGATGAGCAGTTCTTC. It translates to CASRPGLAGIDEQFF.

J is TRBJ1-5 and V is TRBV19; TRBD1 agrees at 11 bases. Germline V gene sequence: CDR1 LNHDA, CDR2 SQIVND (reference sequence). V trimming: 3 bases; J trimming: 0 bases; junction bases outside the gene matches: 13. CDR3 length: 20 residues. The CDR3 coding sequence is TGTGCCAGTAGTATCGGAGAGGGACAGGGGGTCAAGAATAGCAATCAGCCCCAGCATTTT. Its translation is CASSIGEGQGVKNSNQPQHF.

The chain carries TRBV4-3 and TRBJ1-4; D unresolved. The CDR3 loop spans 18 amino acids. CDR1 and CDR2 from the germline V gene are LGHNA and YSLEER. The germline V and J ends were trimmed by 3 bases and 2 bases, with 19 bases remaining between them. CDR3 amino acids: CASSQGEDEGGTNEKLFF. CDR3 bases: TGCGCCAGCAGCCAGGGTGAGGACGAAGGAGGGACTAATGAAAAACTGTTTTTT.

Concerning this clone: Different DNA sequences within this sample yield the same CDR3. V and J are TRBV7-6 and TRBJ1-1; D gene ambiguous. Trimming removed 3 bases at V and 0 bases at J, with 5 bases between. Germline assignment: CDR1 SGHVS and CDR2 FNYEAQ. This CDR3 spans 13 amino acids. The CDR3 region is CASSLTMNTEAFF. The CDR3 bases are TGTGCCAGCAGCTTGACCATGAACACTGAAGCTTTCTTT.

The J gene is TRBJ2-7, the V gene TRBV5-5; D perhaps matches TRBD1 (6 bases). The germline V gene has CDR1 SGHKS and CDR2 YYEKEE (reference sequence). V was shortened by 3 bases and J by 7 bases, with 17 bases between the two germline ends. The CDR3 runs to 14 residues. CDR3: CASSSQQGPGEQYF. The DNA for the CDR3 is TGTGCCAGCAGCTCCCAGCAGGGGCCTGGAGAGCAGTACTTC.

The chain is built from TRBV3-1 (or the pseudogene TRBV3-2) and TRBJ1-1; D unclear. The length of the CDR3 is 16 residues. V shed 1 base and J shed 4 bases, with 16 bases lying between them. CDR1 is LGHDT and CDR2 is YNNKEL in the germline V gene (reference sequence). CDR3 DNA sequence: TGTGCCAGCAGCCAAGGCCAAACATACGCCGGCACTGAAGCTTTCTTT. Protein sequence: CASSQGQTYAGTEAFF.

V usage is TRBV5-4 and J usage is TRBJ1-2; 10 nucleotides agree with TRBD1. V shed 4 bases and J 2 bases; nucleotides not matched to a gene: 14. CDR1 and CDR2 from the germline V gene are SGHNT and YYREEE (reference sequence). The CDR3 spans 18 residues. Written as DNA, the CDR3 is TGTGCCAGCAGCCCGCGAGACAGGGGGCGAGCGGTAAACTATGGCTACACCTTC. Encoded protein: CASSPRDRGRAVNYGYTF.

V usage is TRBV4-3 and J usage is TRBJ2-3; no firm D call. V lost 4 bases and J lost 4, with 15 bases in between. The CDR3 has 15 residues. Germline loops: CDR1 LGHNA, CDR2 YSLEER. The CDR3 sequence is CASSLAFEGSDTQYF. The CDR3 region has the DNA TGCGCCAGCAGCCTTGCTTTTGAAGGGTCAGATACGCAGTATTTT.

The V and J genes are TRBV27 and TRBJ1-1; D possibly corresponds to TRBD1 (6 bases). V lost 5 bases and J lost 0, with 10 bases in between. In germline, CDR1 is MNHEY, CDR2 SMNVEV (reference sequence). CDR3 length: 14 residues. The CDR3: CASSPGAVNTEAFF. The CDR3 DNA reads TGTGCCAGCAGTCCGGGGGCAGTGAACACTGAAGCTTTCTTT.

The chain couples TRBV9 to TRBJ2-2; D gene unclear. Germline V gives CDR1 SGDLS, CDR2 YYNGEE. V was pared by 3 bases and J by 2 bases, with 17 bases between. CDR3 length equals 17 residues. In nucleotides, the CDR3 is TGTGCCAGCAGCGCCCCCGGTGGACCGGGCAACACCGGGGAGCTGTTTTTT. Protein: CASSAPGGPGNTGELFF.

The CDR3 nucleotides read TGTGCCAGCAGCTTGGCCGGGACAGGGGATTCACCCCTCCACTTT. Protein product: CASSLAGTGDSPLHF. The chain couples TRBV7-9 to TRBJ1-6; 10 bases fit TRBD1. V lost 3 bases and J lost 8; bases outside the gene matches: 4. The CDR3 covers 15 residues. Germline V lookup: CDR1 SEHNR, CDR2 FQNEAQ (reference sequence).

V usage is TRBV2 and J usage is TRBJ2-1; TRBD2 matches at 7 bases. CDR1 is SNHLY and CDR2 is FYNNEI in the germline V gene. The length of the CDR3 is 12 residues. V was clipped by 1 base and J by 12 bases; unmatched bases: 3. The CDR3 here is CASSEGLAVQFF. The CDR3 coding sequence is TGTGCCAGCAGTGAAGGGCTAGCGGTGCAGTTCTTC.

This chain uses TRBV7-9 with TRBJ1-3; 9 bases agree with TRBD1. The V gene end was trimmed by 5 bases and the J gene end by 5 bases; junction bases not matched to a gene: 10. The germline CDR1 and CDR2 sequences are SEHNR and FQNEAQ (reference sequence). This CDR3 comprises 16 residues. CDR3 DNA sequence: TGTGCCAGCAGCCAACTTACAGGGGGCAGCCGAAACACCATATATTTT. Protein sequence: CASSQLTGGSRNTIYF.

This clone showed up just a few times. The chain is built from TRBV9 and TRBJ2-1, with D possibly TRBD1 on 6 matching bases. This CDR3 spans 14 amino acids. Germline CDR1 is SGDLS and CDR2 is YYNGEE. V gave up 0 bases and J gave up 7 bases, with 11 bases separating them. DNA of the CDR3: TGTGCCAGCAGCGTAGGAGGGGGAAGTAATGAGCAGTTCTTC. Protein sequence: CASSVGGGSNEQFF.

The rearrangement uses TRBV5-1 and TRBJ2-7; no clear D gene. V lost 0 bases and J 0 bases, leaving 7 bases between the germline ends. Germline values: CDR1 SGHRS, CDR2 YFSETQ. The CDR3 spans 14 residues. CDR3 sequence (DNA): TGCGCCAGCAGCTTGGATATATTCTCCTACGAGCAGTACTTC. This translates into CASSLDIFSYEQYF.

This clone was seen a few times. Distinct nucleotide sequences in the sample also encode this CDR3. The V and J genes are TRBV6-2 or TRBV6-3 and TRBJ2-7, with D perhaps TRBD1 or TRBD2 (5 bases each). Trimming removed 2 bases at V and 3 bases at J, with 8 bases between. This CDR3 has 13 amino acids. Germline-derived CDR1 and CDR2 are MNHEY and SVGEGT. Here the CDR3 DNA reads TGTGCCAGCAGTTACGGGACGGGCTACGAGCAGTACTTC. It encodes CASSYGTGYEQYF.

The rearrangement uses TRBV7-9 and TRBJ2-5; D possibly corresponds to TRBD2 (5 bases). The CDR3 contains 14 residues. The V and J ends lost 3 bases and 5 bases respectively, with 13 bases between them. The germline V gene has CDR1 SEHNR and CDR2 FQNEAQ (reference sequence). The CDR3 nucleotides read TGTGCCAGCAGCTTGGCGGGTGTTATGGAGACCCAGTACTTC. Protein sequence: CASSLAGVMETQYF.